Below, one T cell receptor beta chain is given with its context. Its specificity is not known. This sample stems from a study of identical twins. Study-level points and caveats: Analyses of zero insertions could, in part, be confounded by invariant MAIT and iNKT cells. The abundant beta clonotypes from cord blood had fewer insertions, and memory repertoires had none of this.

Germline CDR1 MDHEN, CDR2 SYDVKM. Trimming took off 6 bases at V and 3 bases at J, with 15 bases between the two ends. The CDR3 length is 15 residues. TCRdb itself ran the 5' RACE reads through MiXCR, one entry per CDR3 protein. The table includes 1.5 million to 2 million distinct CDR3 sequences, less than 40% detected once. The receptor was isolated from a newborn girl in good health. This chain connects TRBV28 to TRBJ1-5, with D hard to call. Material for sequencing was cord blood. This chain's CDR3 is CASRLGTGNNQPQHF. DNA of the CDR3: TGTGCCAGCAGATTAGGCACCGGGAACAATCAGCCCCAGCATTTT.